This entry is about one T cell receptor (beta chain). How the authors handled the data: For nucleated cells, counts were estimated from reference gene primer amplification. The table came from immunoSEQ multiplex PCR; TCRdb's copy has only in-frame clones and leaves some out. D and trimming come from the DNA, and the V and J calls and clone size come from that table. This sample has about 100,000 clones, with 90% found just once. The CDR3 spans 18 residues. Per germline, CDR1 MGHRA and CDR2 YSYEKL. V was pared by 6 bases and J by 5 bases, with 19 bases of the junction left unmatched. The data stem from a study of blood T cell repertoires in COVID-19. Overall study: COVID-19 samples collected from the United States, Italy and Spain covered acute and convalescent phases. In each case, the material was cDNA or gDNA derived from T cells, B-cell-depleted T cells, or PBMCs.

The rearrangement links TRBV4-1 to TRBJ1-5, with 7 bases identical to TRBD1. The sequenced sample was peripheral blood. The receptor's source is a man aged 45-65 years with acute or convalescent COVID-19. CDR3 protein: CASSYRWETGFTHQPQHF. CDR3 DNA: TGCGCCAGCAGTTATCGTTGGGAGACAGGGTTTACTCATCAGCCCCAGCATTTT.